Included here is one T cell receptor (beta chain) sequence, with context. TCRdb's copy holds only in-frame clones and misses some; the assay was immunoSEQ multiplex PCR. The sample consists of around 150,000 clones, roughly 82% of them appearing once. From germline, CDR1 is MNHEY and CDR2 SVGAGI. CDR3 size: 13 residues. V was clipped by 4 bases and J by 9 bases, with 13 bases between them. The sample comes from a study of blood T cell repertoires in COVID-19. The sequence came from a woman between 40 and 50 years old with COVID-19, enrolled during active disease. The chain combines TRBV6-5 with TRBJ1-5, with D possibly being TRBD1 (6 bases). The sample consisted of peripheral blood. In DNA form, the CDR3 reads TGTGCCAGCAGTTGGACAGCCCCCCGGCCCCAGCATTTT. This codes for CASSWTAPRPQHF.